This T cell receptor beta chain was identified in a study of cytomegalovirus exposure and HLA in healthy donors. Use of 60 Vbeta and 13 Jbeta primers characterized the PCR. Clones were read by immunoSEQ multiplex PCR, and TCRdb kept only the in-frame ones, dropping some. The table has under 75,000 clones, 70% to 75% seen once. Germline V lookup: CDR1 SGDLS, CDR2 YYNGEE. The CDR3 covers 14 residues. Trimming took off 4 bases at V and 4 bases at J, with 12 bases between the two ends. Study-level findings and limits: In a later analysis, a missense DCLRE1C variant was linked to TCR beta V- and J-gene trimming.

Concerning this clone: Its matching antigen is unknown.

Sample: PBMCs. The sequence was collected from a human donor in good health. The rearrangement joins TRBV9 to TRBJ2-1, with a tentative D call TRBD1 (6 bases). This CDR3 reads CASSPSGQYNEQFF. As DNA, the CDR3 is TGTGCCAGCAGCCCCTCCGGACAGTACAATGAGCAGTTCTTC.